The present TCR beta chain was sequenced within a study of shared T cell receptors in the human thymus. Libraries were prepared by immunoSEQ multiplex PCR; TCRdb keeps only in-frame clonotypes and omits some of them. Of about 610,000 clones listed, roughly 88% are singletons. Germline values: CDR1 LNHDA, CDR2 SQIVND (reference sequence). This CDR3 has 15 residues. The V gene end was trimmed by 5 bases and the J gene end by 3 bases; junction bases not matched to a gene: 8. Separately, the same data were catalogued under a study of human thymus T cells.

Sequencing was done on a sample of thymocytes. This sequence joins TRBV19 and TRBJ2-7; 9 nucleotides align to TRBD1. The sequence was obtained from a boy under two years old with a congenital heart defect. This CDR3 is CASSCPGQGFYEQYF. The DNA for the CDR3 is TGTGCCAGTAGTTGCCCGGGACAGGGCTTCTACGAGCAGTACTTC.